Below, one T cell receptor (beta chain) is given with its context. Its target is not known. This sample was taken from a study of T cells in Graves' hyperthyroidism and ophthalmopathy. About the research overall: Peripheral blood collection took place at initial diagnosis, before any treatment. Findings of the study overall: Appearing also in blood were most of the thyroid clonotypes expanded above 0.001.

Diagnostic decisions used clinical symptoms, serum thyroxine and TRAb, thyroid ultrasound and orbital computed tomography. There were TCR beta CDR3 regions amplified from RNA transcripts. The HTBI primer set served for first-round RT-PCR of the TCR CDR3. TCRdb processed the multiplex PCR reads anew with MiXCR; each CDR3 protein has one entry. The sample has about 840,000 distinct CDR3 sequences; over 35% are singletons. Germline V lookup: CDR1 SQVTM, CDR2 ANQGSEA. This CDR3 region has 12 residues. The chain carries TRBV29-1 and TRBJ2-7, with a possible D match to TRBD1 (6 bases). The last part of the DNA fits TRBJ2-1 better; the J call may be wrong. Source material: blood. The receptor comes from a man aged 18 to 35 with Graves' hyperthyroidism. As DNA, the CDR3 is TGCAGCGCCCCTAAGGGGGACAATGAGCAGTTCTTC. Protein: CSAPKGDNEQFF.